This T cell receptor (beta chain) was recorded in a study of cytomegalovirus exposure and HLA in healthy donors. Study information: Unique TCR beta sequences numbering approximately 100 million came from 150 million to 200 million T cells in an earlier analysis. Study results and limitations: With further analysis later on, most CMV-associated TCR beta chains appeared HLA-restricted. What a later analysis reportedly showed was that an Asian-associated ancestry cluster had fewer N-insertions than the approximately 700-donor mean. Relative to equally common others, HLA-associated TCR beta chains showed greater clonal expansion in a later analysis.

Details on this clone: Antigen unknown.

The study ran its PCR with 60 Vbeta and 13 Jbeta primers. The repertoire was sequenced with immunoSEQ multiplex PCR; TCRdb's copy has only in-frame clones and lacks some. The sample consists of over 200,000 clones, roughly 82% of them appearing once. CDR1 and CDR2 (germline): SGDLS, YYNGEE. The CDR3 is 15 residues long. Trimming cost V 0 bases and J 6 bases, with 13 bases left between them. V usage is TRBV9 and J usage is TRBJ1-5, with D possibly matching TRBD1 (5 bases). This clonotype was obtained from a man in his forties or fifties in good health and CMV-seropositive. The specimen sequenced was PBMCs. The DNA for the CDR3 is TGTGCCAGCAGCGTAGGTATAGGGGCATCTCAGCCCCAGCATTTT. It is translated as CASSVGIGASQPQHF.